These 21 T cell receptor beta chains were all obtained from the same sample, sequenced in a study of T cell responses to AZD1222 COVID-19 vaccine. Sequencing was performed with immunoSEQ multiplex PCR; in TCRdb, only in-frame clones are kept and a portion is missing. The profile covers 100,000 or so clones, with over 75% appearing a single time and 15% to 20% taken by the ten largest. This specimen consisted of peripheral blood, obtained on day 0 of AZD1222 vaccination. The receptors derive from an adult in good health.

This chain uses TRBV3-1 (or the pseudogene TRBV3-2) with TRBJ2-7; D remains ambiguous. The CDR3 has 13 amino acids. Germline assignment: CDR1 LGHDT and CDR2 YNNKEL (reference sequence). V was pared by 3 bases and J by 0 bases, with 6 bases between. The CDR3 is CASSQLGSYEQYF. DNA of the CDR3: TGTGCCAGCAGCCAGCTCGGCTCCTACGAGCAGTACTTC.

J is TRBJ1-1 and V is TRBV6-5; D uncertain. CDR3 length equals 14 residues. V lost 0 bases and J lost 3, with 8 bases in between. The V gene's germline CDR1 is MNHEY and CDR2 SVGAGI. The CDR3 here is CASSYSKGYTEAFF. Here the CDR3 DNA reads TGTGCCAGCAGTTACTCGAAGGGTTACACTGAAGCTTTCTTT.

The chain is built from TRBV5-1 and TRBJ1-2, with unresolved D. V lost 3 bases and J 2 bases, leaving 23 bases between the germline ends. This CDR3 has 18 amino acids. Looked up from germline, CDR1 is SGHRS and CDR2 is YFSETQ. CDR3 residues: CASSYVSTLDRRNYGYTF. The CDR3 DNA is TGCGCCAGCAGCTACGTTTCTACCTTAGACCGACGGAACTATGGCTACACCTTC.

This clone was observed once. This chain links TRBV3-1 (or the pseudogene TRBV3-2) with TRBJ1-2; no definite D call. Germline CDR1 LGHDT, CDR2 YNNKEL (reference sequence). V gave up 3 bases and J gave up 4 bases, with 9 bases separating them. There are 13 residues in the CDR3. The CDR3 coding sequence is TGTGCCAGCAGCCACGCCGACGGCTATGGCTACACCTTC. Amino acids: CASSHADGYGYTF.

This CDR3 reads CASSQVAADTQYF. As DNA, the CDR3 is TGTGCCAGCAGCCAAGTGGCGGCAGATACGCAGTATTTT. This sequence joins TRBV3-1 (or the pseudogene TRBV3-2) and TRBJ2-3; D is undetermined. Germline V CDR1 and CDR2: LGHDT, YNNKEL (reference sequence). V lost 1 base and J lost 4, with 6 bases in between. The CDR3 spans 13 residues.

The chain links TRBV2 to TRBJ1-5; D is uncertain. The CDR3 length is 14 residues. CDR1 is SNHLY and CDR2 is FYNNEI in the germline V gene. V dropped 5 bases and J dropped 4 bases, with 12 bases sitting between them. For the CDR3, the DNA is TGTGCCAGCAGTAGGTGGGTTTGGAATCAGCCCCAGCATTTT. Protein product: CASSRWVWNQPQHF.

This rearrangement joins TRBV5-1 to TRBJ2-1; D could derive from TRBD1 or TRBD2 (6 bases each). The V end lost 0 bases, the J end lost 4 bases, and 11 bases lay between the germline ends. Per the germline V gene, CDR1 is SGHRS and CDR2 is YFSETQ. This CDR3 contains 15 residues. CDR3 in DNA: TGCGCCAGCAGCTTGGTGGGGGGCGAGTACAATGAGCAGTTCTTC. Translated: CASSLVGGEYNEQFF.

The chain uses TRBV24-1 and TRBJ2-1; TRBD2 matches 16 bases. Unmatched junction bases numbered 4, after V lost 3 bases and J lost 6 bases. The CDR3 consists of 17 residues. The V gene's germline CDR1 is KGHDR and CDR2 SFDVKD. In DNA, the CDR3 is TGTGCCACCAGTGATACGGGGACTAGCGGGAGGGGCAATGAGCAGTTCTTC. Residues: CATSDTGTSGRGNEQFF.

The V call is TRBV19, the J call TRBJ2-6; D ambiguous. Deletions cut 5 bases from V and 2 bases from J, with 10 bases between. The CDR3 has 15 residues. Germline CDR1 reads LNHDA; CDR2 reads SQIVND (reference sequence). CDR3 amino acids: CASSLGSAGANVLTF. The DNA for the CDR3 is TGTGCCAGTAGTTTGGGGTCAGCTGGGGCCAACGTCCTGACTTTC.

V and J are TRBV12-5 and TRBJ1-2, with D possibly TRBD1 on 5 matching bases. Germline CDR1 and CDR2: LGHNT and FRNRAP. V was clipped by 0 bases and J by 3 bases, with 17 bases between them. The CDR3 consists of 17 residues. CDR3 in amino acids: CASGLVPGASLHYGYTF. DNA for the CDR3: TGTGCTAGTGGTTTGGTACCTGGGGCCTCACTCCACTATGGCTACACCTTC.

V and J are TRBV19 and TRBJ2-5, with a possible D match to TRBD1 (5 bases). Trimming took off 3 bases at V and 3 bases at J, with 11 bases between the two ends. The CDR3 is 14 amino acids. Germline V gene sequence: CDR1 LNHDA, CDR2 SQIVND (reference sequence). The CDR3 protein is CASSIGSGKETQYF. In DNA, the CDR3 is TGTGCCAGTAGTATTGGCTCAGGGAAAGAGACCCAGTACTTC.

V and J are TRBV3-1 (or the pseudogene TRBV3-2) and TRBJ2-7, with D possibly being TRBD1 or TRBD2 (5 bases each). V lost 0 bases and J lost 7, with 10 bases in between. CDR1 is LGHDT and CDR2 is YNNKEL in the germline V gene (reference sequence). The CDR3 length is 13 residues. The CDR3 here is CASSQEGTAEQYF. The CDR3 coding sequence is TGTGCCAGCAGCCAAGAAGGGACGGCAGAGCAGTACTTC.

This clone has only one observation. V usage is TRBV6-5 and J usage is TRBJ2-7; 13 bases match TRBD2. Trimming at V came to 3 bases and at J to 6 bases, leaving 5 bases not matched to a gene. Germline CDR1 MNHEY, CDR2 SVGAGI. The CDR3 consists of 15 residues. Here the CDR3 DNA reads TGTGCCAGCAGTTATCGGACTAGCGGGAGTTTCGAGCAGTACTTC. Its translation is CASSYRTSGSFEQYF.

The rearrangement uses TRBV7-3 and TRBJ1-2; tentative D call: TRBD1 (5 bases). Germline assignment: CDR1 SGHTA and CDR2 FQGTGA. There are 14 residues in the CDR3. Trimming shortened V by 5 bases and J by 3 bases, and 13 bases separated the two germline ends. The CDR3 loop reads CASSPGDGYYGYTF. Here the CDR3 DNA reads TGTGCCAGCAGCCCCGGGGACGGCTACTATGGCTACACCTTC.

The chain combines TRBV4-1 with TRBJ1-2; TRBD1 matches 10 bases. The CDR3 extends over 17 amino acids. Germline values: CDR1 MGHRA, CDR2 YSYEKL. Germline trimming cut 0 bases from V and 7 bases from J; bases unmatched to any gene: 11. CDR3 sequence: CASSQETAGQGIRGYTF. The CDR3 DNA is TGCGCCAGCAGCCAAGAAACCGCGGGACAGGGGATTCGTGGCTACACCTTC.

The genes are TRBV5-8 and TRBJ1-2, with D possibly TRBD1 on 5 matching bases. The CDR3 runs to 11 residues. V was clipped by 4 bases and J by 5 bases, with 6 bases between them. The germline V gene has CDR1 SGHTS and CDR2 YDEGEE. The CDR3 spells CASSPGYGYTF. Here the CDR3 DNA reads TGTGCCAGCAGCCCAGGGTATGGCTACACCTTC.

This clone has only a few counts. This chain joins TRBV19 and TRBJ2-7; a possible D gene is TRBD2 (5 bases). Trimming stripped 1 base from V and 6 bases from J, with 13 bases between. This CDR3 contains 14 residues. The germline gives CDR1 LNHDA, CDR2 SQIVND (reference sequence). The CDR3 DNA is TGTGCCAGTAGTATAGTGGCGGGTGAGGGCGAGCAGTACTTC. This encodes CASSIVAGEGEQYF.

The chain carries TRBV18 and TRBJ2-1; no clear D. V lost 1 base to trimming and J lost 14 bases, with 18 bases between them. The germline CDR1 and CDR2 sequences are KGHSH and LQKENI. This CDR3 comprises 14 residues. The CDR3 loop reads CASSPRFGKRYEFF. The CDR3 nucleotides are TGTGCCAGCTCACCACGATTCGGCAAGCGATATGAGTTCTTC.

The rearrangement joins TRBV30 to TRBJ2-1; 7 nucleotides line up with TRBD2. CDR3 length equals 15 residues. CDR1 GTSNPN and CDR2 SVGIG come from the germline V gene (reference sequence). The trim removed 6 bases at V and 6 bases at J, leaving 14 bases unmatched. This CDR3 reads CACQQLADPTNEQFF. The CDR3, as DNA: TGTGCCTGCCAACAGCTAGCGGACCCAACCAATGAGCAGTTCTTC.

J is TRBJ1-3 and V is TRBV10-2; 9 bases are shared with TRBD1. From germline, CDR1 is WSHSY and CDR2 SAAADI. V gave up 5 bases and J gave up 8 bases; unmatched junction bases: 4. This CDR3 region has 13 residues. The chain's CDR3 is CASSLGQGDTIYF. The CDR3 region has the DNA TGCGCCAGCAGTCTGGGACAGGGAGACACCATATATTTT.

The J gene is TRBJ2-1, the V gene TRBV7-6; TRBD2 aligns across 8 bases. Germline-derived CDR1 and CDR2 are SGHVS and FNYEAQ. The CDR3 consists of 16 residues. Trimming cost V 4 bases and J 4 bases; bases outside gene matches: 9. CDR3 sequence (DNA): TGTGCCAGCAGCTCTGGAAGCGGGAGTTGGTACAATGAGCAGTTCTTC. This gives the protein CASSSGSGSWYNEQFF.